This is a list of T cell receptor beta chains from one sample in a study of patients and donors after allogeneic stem cell transplantation. TCRdb reanalysed the RT-PCR reads using MiXCR and keeps one entry per CDR3 protein. The sample yields about 960,000 distinct CDR3 sequences, approximately 19% seen once. The sequenced sample was blood, either unsorted or a sorted T cell fraction (not recorded which). The origin of the receptors is a human donor who was either an allogeneic HSCT recipient or a stem cell or donor lymphocyte infusion donor (not recorded which). It is not recorded whose cells these are; they may come from a transplant donor. Each CDR3 is given with its conserved first and last residue. D genes are given only for firm matches. For some rows the clone size is stated as once, few or many, or as a class when expanded; others skip it.

abundance: -
v_gene: TRBV25-1
j_gene: TRBJ2-5
d_gene: -
CDR3aa: CASSDNLSGETQYF
CDR3nt: TGTGCCAGCAGTGACAACCTCTCAGGAGAGACCCAGTACTTC

abundance: -
v_gene: TRBV20-1
j_gene: TRBJ2-1
d_gene: -
CDR3aa: CSARGTKGSYNEQFF
CDR3nt: TGCAGTGCTAGGGGGACGAAGGGGTCCTACAATGAGCAGTTCTTC

abundance: few
v_gene: TRBV20-1
j_gene: TRBJ1-2
d_gene: -
CDR3aa: CSAATGYYGYTF
CDR3nt: TGCAGTGCAGCCACAGGATACTATGGCTACACCTTC

abundance: once
v_gene: TRBV7-9
j_gene: TRBJ2-7
d_gene: -
CDR3aa: CASSLVGAGSYEQYF
CDR3nt: TGTGCCAGCAGCTTAGTCGGTGCGGGCTCCTACGAGCAGTACTTC

abundance: few
v_gene: TRBV19
j_gene: TRBJ2-2
d_gene: -
CDR3aa: CASSIGGATGELFF
CDR3nt: TGTGCCAGTAGTATAGGCGGGGCGACCGGGGAGCTGTTTTTT

abundance: -
v_gene: TRBV30
j_gene: TRBJ2-2
d_gene: -
CDR3aa: CAWSPTRKLTGELFF
CDR3nt: TGTGCCTGGAGTCCGACTCGGAAACTGACCGGGGAGCTGTTTTTT

abundance: few
v_gene: TRBV20-1
j_gene: TRBJ2-7
d_gene: -
CDR3aa: CSARDPSSAYEQYF
CDR3nt: TGCAGTGCTAGAGATCCCTCTAGTGCCTACGAGCAGTACTTC

abundance: few
v_gene: TRBV20-1
j_gene: TRBJ2-1
d_gene: -
CDR3aa: CSAIAGAYNEQFF
CDR3nt: TGCAGTGCTATTGCGGGCGCCTACAATGAGCAGTTCTTC

abundance: -
v_gene: TRBV5-1
j_gene: TRBJ2-7
d_gene: -
CDR3aa: CASSLAGSAYEQYF
CDR3nt: TGCGCCAGCAGCTTGGCCGGAAGTGCCTACGAGCAGTACTTC

abundance: many
v_gene: TRBV29-1
j_gene: TRBJ2-2
d_gene: -
CDR3aa: CSVPGTANTGELFF
CDR3nt: TGCAGCGTTCCCGGGACGGCGAACACCGGGGAGCTGTTTTTT

abundance: -
v_gene: TRBV12-5
j_gene: TRBJ2-7
d_gene: -
CDR3aa: CASGFGAQSYEQYF
CDR3nt: TGTGCTAGTGGTTTTGGGGCTCAATCCTACGAGCAGTACTTC

abundance: many
v_gene: TRBV20-1
j_gene: TRBJ2-3
d_gene: -
CDR3aa: CSARPDTDTQYF
CDR3nt: TGCAGTGCTAGACCTGACACAGATACGCAGTATTTT

abundance: few
v_gene: TRBV7-2
j_gene: TRBJ2-7
d_gene: TRBD2
CDR3aa: CASSLNLGTTLSEQYF
CDR3nt: TGTGCCAGCAGCTTAAATCTCGGGACTACCCTCTCCGAGCAGTACTTC

abundance: -
v_gene: TRBV15
j_gene: TRBJ1-1
d_gene: TRBD1
CDR3aa: CATSGLRGQGTEAFF
CDR3nt: TGTGCCACCAGCGGTTTAAGGGGGCAGGGGACTGAAGCTTTCTTT

abundance: few
v_gene: TRBV28
j_gene: TRBJ1-1
d_gene: TRBD1
CDR3aa: CASSGQGKRAEAFF
CDR3nt: TGTGCCAGCAGCGGACAGGGTAAACGCGCTGAAGCTTTCTTT

abundance: few
v_gene: TRBV6-1
j_gene: TRBJ1-5
d_gene: TRBD1
CDR3aa: CASSHGTGGGNQPQHF
CDR3nt: TGTGCCAGCAGCCACGGGACAGGGGGTGGTAATCAGCCCCAGCATTTT

abundance: few
v_gene: TRBV7-2
j_gene: TRBJ2-7
d_gene: TRBD1
CDR3aa: CASSSRTGVGEQYF
CDR3nt: TGTGCCAGCAGCTCTCGGACAGGGGTAGGCGAGCAGTACTTC

abundance: few
v_gene: TRBV24-1
j_gene: TRBJ2-1
d_gene: TRBD2
CDR3aa: CATSDPGRALSNEQFF
CDR3nt: TGTGCCACCAGTGACCCCGGGAGGGCCCTGAGCAATGAGCAGTTCTTC

abundance: few
v_gene: TRBV6-1
j_gene: TRBJ1-2
d_gene: TRBD1
CDR3aa: CASSAPDRVHGYTF
CDR3nt: TGTGCCAGCAGCGCTCCAGACAGGGTCCATGGCTACACCTTC

abundance: -
v_gene: TRBV18
j_gene: TRBJ1-1
d_gene: -
CDR3aa: CASSPWVSDTEAFF
CDR3nt: TGTGCCAGCTCGCCTTGGGTTTCGGACACTGAAGCTTTCTTT